These T cell receptor beta chains were read from a single sample in a study of T-cell reconstitution after alpha-beta-depleted transplantation in children. TCRdb redid the calling of the PCR reads with MiXCR, one entry per CDR3 protein. This table holds fewer than 250,000 distinct CDR3 sequences, less than 9% found once. The sample was PBMCs, mostly from graft donor cells, taken 180 days after TCRalphabeta/CD19-depleted stem cell transplant. The origin of the receptors is a male patient under 18 who had a stem cell transplant for acute lymphoblastic leukemia, so the T cells may come from the graft donor. Both conserved end residues are part of each CDR3. A clone size is listed for some rows: how often the clone was seen (once, few, many), or a class if it is expanded.

abundance | len | v_gene | CDR3aa
many | 14 | TRBV10-3 | CAISEPRGAGELFF
many | 13 | TRBV29-1 | CSVVPREIVRQFF
many | 17 | TRBV7-7 | CASTPQSGGIRTDTQYF
many | 15 | TRBV20-1 | CSARDLGSVNQPQHF
many | 15 | TRBV24-1 | CATSDFLGWGGELFF
many | 15 | TRBV20-1 | CSATSTGAGSQPQHF
NA | 17 | TRBV3-1 | CASSQHRGVLNTGELFF
many | 15 | TRBV7-3 | CASIRTAYSNQPQHF
few | 17 | TRBV7-8 | CASSSMAAIRRDNEQFF
many | 14 | TRBV12-3/TRBV12-4 | CASSPSWIYNEQFF
many | 14 | TRBV5-1 | CASSLTGVPYGYTF
NA | 13 | TRBV14 | CASSRRVGETQYF
many | 14 | TRBV5-6 | CASSLESLQETQYF
medium-sized | 13 | TRBV27 | CASWDRASYEQYF
many | 13 | TRBV6-2/TRBV6-3 | CASRTGTGNIQYF
many | 14 | TRBV7-9 | CASSLSPGTYEQYF
NA | 15 | TRBV5-1 | CASSPTGTSIYEQYF
many | 15 | TRBV12-3/TRBV12-4 | CASTLRGSYNSPLHF
many | 14 | TRBV5-6 | CASSFGTANTEAFF
many | 14 | TRBV20-1 | CSARDPQGNTEAFF
many | 15 | TRBV10-3 | CAISRGSGNGGELFF
many | 14 | TRBV6-1 | CASSAWGENTEAFF
many | 12 | TRBV20-1 | CSARLERYEQYF
few | 17 | TRBV20-1 | CSARDSVAGAANYGYTF
NA | 16 | TRBV10-3 | CAISESKNSGANVLTF
many | 15 | TRBV6-5 | CASRLGLAVNYEQYF
many | 13 | TRBV29-1 | CSVELAGSYEQYF
many | 15 | TRBV27 | CASSPPKLPYNEQFF
few | 14 | TRBV9 | CAISQVCYNSPLHF
many | 17 | TRBV2 | CASRLWTGGRLTYEQYF
many | 17 | TRBV27 | CASSLSLSGTGKGEQYF
many | 10 | TRBV20-1 | CSPTRANRGF
few | 16 | TRBV18 | CASSPAWTFYTDTQYF
many | 13 | TRBV20-1 | CSARTSGNYEQYF
many | 17 | TRBV7-8 | CASSPIWPFSENSEQYF
few | 15 | TRBV28 | CASSVTVYSNQPQHF
many | 14 | TRBV5-1 | CASSLVGTPNEQFF
many | 14 | TRBV7-2 | CASSSHPLVNEQFF
many | 14 | TRBV11-2 | CASSLAGNGYGYTF
many | 14 | TRBV6-5 | CASSYGRPLDEQYF
many | 15 | TRBV6-1 | CASTLAGGGQRTQYF
many | 13 | TRBV28 | CASSFPGGDPSFF
many | 12 | TRBV12-3/TRBV12-4 | CASSLGWETQYF
many | 13 | TRBV20-1 | CSARQGLNTEAFF
many | 17 | TRBV7-2 | CASSLWGRGSSADTQYF